This T cell receptor beta chain was sequenced in a study of CD8 T cells in ankylosing spondylitis. General study findings and limits: Relatively rare in peripheral blood, disease-linked clones were also CD8+. Reportedly, matched ankylosing spondylitis synovial fluid was significantly enriched for disease-linked clones. A motif in TCR beta, a set of about 8 highly homologous variants, appeared characteristic of ankylosing spondylitis blood.

Each TCR beta library was made by quantitative 5'-RACE that incorporated molecular barcodes. TCRdb used MiXCR to reprocess the 5' RACE reads, holding one entry per CDR3 protein. The repertoire holds about 230,000 distinct CDR3 sequences, with approximately 8% as singletons. This clonotype was picked up many times. The antigen remains unidentified. The junction departs from the called germline gene at one end, perhaps through a read error. Germline V CDR1 and CDR2: GTSNPN, SVGIG (reference sequence). The CDR3 has 12 amino acids. The clonotype was recovered from a female donor with ankylosing spondylitis or in good health (not recorded which). V is TRBV30 and J is TRBJ2-1, with a tentative D call TRBD2 (6 bases). Sequencing used blood, either unsorted or a sorted T cell fraction (not recorded which). The CDR3 is CAWNREAGRIRF. The CDR3, as DNA: TGTGCCTGGAACCGTGAGGCGGGAAGGATTCGCTTC.